Reported below is one T cell receptor (beta chain). Method: immunoSEQ multiplex PCR; TCRdb's copy keeps in-frame clones and lacks some. The sample consists of 100,000 to 150,000 clones, around 90% of them appearing once. The CDR3 loop spans 14 amino acids. Germline loops: CDR1 MDHEN, CDR2 SYDVKM. V dropped 3 bases and J dropped 9 bases, with 12 bases sitting between them. The data originate from a study of T cell responses to AZD1222 COVID-19 vaccine. The sequenced sample was peripheral blood, obtained on day 0 of MenACWY control vaccination. This chain links TRBV28 with TRBJ1-6; D ambiguous. The source of this sequence is an adult in good health. The CDR3 is CASSLPGTGSPLHF. The CDR3 nucleotides read TGTGCCAGCAGTTTGCCGGGAACGGGTTCACCCCTCCACTTT. Complete variable domain (other parts from reference TRBV28 and TRBJ1-6): DVKVTQSSRYLVKRTGEKVFLECVQDMDHENMFWYRQDPGLGLRLIYFSYDVKMKEKGDIPEGYSVSREKKERFSLILESASTNQTSMYLCASSLPGTGSPLHFGNGTRLTVT.